The 32 T cell receptor beta chains given below trace back to one sample, sequenced in a study of CD8 T cells in ankylosing spondylitis. TCRdb redid the calling of the 5' RACE reads with MiXCR, one entry per CDR3 protein. The repertoire holds around 330,000 distinct CDR3 sequences, with 9.5% to 13% as singletons. Sequencing was done on a sample of blood, either unsorted or a sorted T cell fraction (not recorded which). These receptors were taken from a female donor with ankylosing spondylitis or in good health (not recorded which).

This clonotype has at least ten counts. The chain joins TRBV20-1 to TRBJ2-2; maybe TRBD1 (6 bases). CDR1 and CDR2 from the germline V gene are DFQATT and SNEGSKA (reference sequence). The CDR3 runs 14 residues. V lost 5 bases and J lost 0, with 10 bases in between. The CDR3: CSASGATNTGELFF. The CDR3 DNA is TGCAGTGCTTCAGGGGCCACGAACACCGGGGAGCTGTTTTTT.

A note on this clonotype: A clone one base away is much larger, so this may be a read error. The chain has TRBV7-8 and TRBJ2-1; unclear D gene. Looked up from germline, CDR1 is SGHVS and CDR2 is FQNEAQ. Trimming shortened V by 1 base and J by 2 bases, and 9 bases separated the two germline ends. This CDR3 is 15 amino acids long. CDR3 sequence reads: CASSLVTRTYNEQFF. CDR3 DNA: TGTGCCAGCAGCTTAGTGACGAGGACCTACAATGAGCAGTTCTTC.

The V gene is TRBV5-6, the J gene TRBJ1-1; D possibly corresponds to TRBD1 (5 bases). V was pared by 2 bases and J by 1 base, with 12 bases between. The CDR3 is 15 residues long. CDR1 and CDR2 (germline): SGHDT, YYEEEE. The CDR3 region is CASSLSGTANTEAFF. For the CDR3, the DNA is TGTGCCAGCAGCTTATCCGGGACGGCGAACACTGAAGCTTTCTTT.

This clonotype has ten or more counts. V gene TRBV5-1 combines with J gene TRBJ2-7; D is possibly TRBD1 (6 bases). V lost 5 bases and J 3 bases, leaving 12 bases between the germline ends. The CDR3 has 13 residues. Germline CDR1 and CDR2: SGHRS and YFSETQ. CDR3 sequence (DNA): TGCGCCAGCAGAGGGCAGGGGTTCTACGAGCAGTACTTC. As protein: CASRGQGFYEQYF.

To note about this clonotype: Possible read error: a much larger clone is one base away. The chain's CDR3 is CCARPGGGRGANVLTF. CDR3 sequence (DNA): TGCTGTGCTAGACCCGGAGGAGGGCGGGGGGCCAACGTCCTGACTTTC. The chain joins TRBV20-1 to TRBJ2-6; weak D call: TRBD2 (6 bases). Per germline, CDR1 DFQATT and CDR2 SNEGSKA (reference sequence). CDR3 length: 16 residues.

This clonotype appeared many times. The rearrangement uses TRBV5-1 and TRBJ2-5, with 11 bases fitting TRBD1. J gave up 5 bases and V 6 bases, and 12 bases lay outside the gene matches. Germline-derived CDR1 and CDR2 are SGHRS and YFSETQ. The length of the CDR3 is 16 residues. CDR3 DNA sequence: TGCGCCAGCACACCTCGGCCGGGACAGGGGGTTGAGACCCAGTACTTC. Translated: CASTPRPGQGVETQYF.

There are many counts of this clonotype. The chain joins TRBV12-3 or TRBV12-4 to TRBJ2-3, with D uncertain. The V gene lost 3 bases and the J gene lost 1 base, with 5 bases spanning the gap. The CDR3 loop spans 13 amino acids. CDR3 DNA: TGTGCCAGCAGTTTCTGGGGCACAGATACGCAGTATTTT. This codes for CASSFWGTDTQYF.

This clonotype was recorded a few times. The chain is built from TRBV10-3 and TRBJ2-7, with a possible D match to TRBD2 (6 bases). Germline V lookup: CDR1 ENHRY, CDR2 SYGVKD. Trimming stripped 3 bases from V and 5 bases from J, with 14 bases between. The CDR3 has 14 residues. In DNA form, the CDR3 reads TGTGCCATCAGTGAAGGGAGGTTCAGGCACGAGCAGTACTTC. Protein product: CAISEGRFRHEQYF.

This clonotype was seen more than once but under ten times. The CDR3 sequence: CSARASGAYNEQFF. The CDR3 DNA sequence: TGCAGTGCTAGAGCTAGCGGGGCCTACAATGAGCAGTTCTTC. The chain combines TRBV20-1 with TRBJ2-1; 9 bases match TRBD2. Germline-derived CDR1 and CDR2 are DFQATT and SNEGSKA (reference sequence). The junction had 0 bases not matched to a gene; V was cut back by 1 base and J by 2 bases. The CDR3 loop spans 14 amino acids.

Ten or more counts support this clonotype. The chain joins TRBV6-5 to TRBJ1-3; 7 bases are shared with TRBD1. The germline CDR1 and CDR2 sequences are MNHEY and SVGAGI. The CDR3 sequence is 14 residues long. The V and J ends lost 2 bases and 2 bases, in that order; junction bases with no gene match: 0. The CDR3 nucleotides read TGTGCCAGCAGTTACCAGGGGGCTGGAAACACCATATATTTT. Protein product: CASSYQGAGNTIYF.

This clonotype was detected many times. The chain uses TRBV7-3 and TRBJ2-1; possibly TRBD2 for D (6 bases). V shed 4 bases and J shed 0 bases, with 16 bases lying between them. The V gene's germline CDR1 is SGHTA and CDR2 FQGTGA. CDR3 size: 17 residues. CDR3 sequence: CASSSQSGYSSYNEQFF. DNA of the CDR3: TGTGCCAGCAGCTCCCAAAGCGGGTACAGCTCCTACAATGAGCAGTTCTTC.

There are many counts of this clonotype. The chain couples TRBV7-2 to TRBJ2-1; D may match TRBD1 or TRBD2 (6 bases each). Germline V gives CDR1 SGHTA, CDR2 FQGNSA. This CDR3 spans 14 amino acids. V gave up 10 bases and J gave up 2 bases, with 15 bases separating them. CDR3 nucleotide sequence: TGTGCCACCAAGGAGGGGACAACCTACAATGAGCAGTTCTTC. Translating gives CATKEGTTYNEQFF.

The chain employs TRBV5-5 and TRBJ2-1; D is unresolved. The V end lost 1 base, the J end lost 0 bases, and 14 bases lay between the germline ends. In germline, CDR1 is SGHKS, CDR2 YYEKEE (reference sequence). CDR3 length: 17 amino acids. CDR3 nucleotides: TGTGCCAGCAGCTTGTTTGCTGGACGGGTCTCCTACAATGAGCAGTTCTTC. It translates to CASSLFAGRVSYNEQFF.

In its sample, this clonotype was seen many times. CDR3 in amino acids: CASSYGGSNQPQHF. CDR3 DNA sequence: TGTGCCAGCAGTTACGGCGGTAGCAATCAGCCCCAGCATTTT. The chain uses TRBV6-5 and TRBJ1-5; D is unclear. V shed 2 bases and J shed 0 bases, with 5 bases lying between them. The germline gives CDR1 MNHEY, CDR2 SVGAGI. The CDR3 loop spans 14 amino acids.

The sample holds many counts of this clonotype. The CDR3 DNA reads as TGTGCCAGCAGCTTAGGAGTGAGAGCCCTCCCTCCCGAGCAGTTCTTC. Amino acid sequence: CASSLGVRALPPEQFF. The chain combines TRBV7-8 with TRBJ2-1; D call uncertain. The germline V gene encodes CDR1 SGHVS and CDR2 FQNEAQ. The CDR3 loop spans 16 amino acids. Trimming pared 1 base from V and 10 bases from J, leaving 20 bases between.

This clonotype was observed a handful of times. This sequence joins TRBV5-1 and TRBJ2-3; TRBD2 aligns across 8 bases. The CDR3 has 16 residues. V was pared by 6 bases and J by 8 bases, with 17 bases of the junction left unmatched. CDR1 SGHRS and CDR2 YFSETQ come from the germline V gene. CDR3 protein: CASNRLGVAGGFTQYF. Written as DNA, the CDR3 is TGCGCCAGCAATCGGCTTGGCGTGGCGGGAGGTTTTACGCAGTATTTT.

This clonotype appeared many times. The chain couples TRBV12-3 or TRBV12-4 to TRBJ1-4, with 8 bases that match TRBD1. CDR3 length equals 14 residues. V shed 5 bases, J shed 7 bases, and the junction held 6 bases outside the gene matches. The CDR3 here is CASSATGGREKLFF. CDR3 bases: TGTGCCAGCAGTGCTACAGGGGGACGTGAAAAACTGTTTTTT.

Ten or more counts support this clonotype. This CDR3 is CAISESGTSKDTQYF. For the CDR3, the DNA is TGTGCCATCAGTGAGTCGGGGACCAGTAAAGATACGCAGTATTTT. The V and J genes are TRBV10-3 and TRBJ2-3; possibly TRBD1 or TRBD2 for D (5 bases each). This CDR3 is 15 amino acids long. Germline assignment: CDR1 ENHRY and CDR2 SYGVKD. Between the trimmed V and J ends, which lost 0 bases and 5 bases, there was a span of 12 bases.

This clonotype has a handful of counts. This chain joins TRBV11-2 and TRBJ2-2; possible D gene TRBD2, 6 bases. The V end lost 5 bases, the J end lost 0 bases, and 10 bases lay between the germline ends. CDR3 size: 15 residues. Germline-derived CDR1 and CDR2 are SGHAT and FQNNGV. CDR3 amino acids: CASSARESNTGELFF. The DNA for the CDR3 is TGTGCCAGCAGCGCCCGGGAGTCGAACACCGGGGAGCTGTTTTTT. The full variable domain, completed using reference TRBV11-2 and TRBJ2-2, is EAGVAQSPRYKIIEKRQSVAFWCNPISGHATLYWYQQILGQGPKLLIQFQNNGVVDDSQLPKDRFSAERLKGVDSTLKIQPAKLEDSAVYLCASSARESNTGELFFGEGSRLTVL.

This clonotype was found many times. The chain carries TRBV5-1 and TRBJ2-5; D is ambiguous. Trimming took 0 bases from V and 0 from J, leaving 12 bases between them. CDR1 and CDR2 (germline): SGHRS, YFSETQ. The CDR3 sequence is 16 residues long. For the CDR3, the DNA is TGCGCCAGCAGCTTGGTGGGTACAGCTAACCAAGAGACCCAGTACTTC. Encoded protein: CASSLVGTANQETQYF.

The chain recombines TRBV14 with TRBJ1-4, with unresolved D. V lost 1 base, J lost 4 bases, and 10 bases lay in between. The germline CDR1 and CDR2 sequences are SGHDN and FVKESK. This CDR3 is built from 15 residues. The CDR3 coding sequence is TGTGCCAGCAGCCAAGTAGGGAACCTTAATGAAAAACTGTTTTTT. Its protein is CASSQVGNLNEKLFF.

This clonotype was recorded many times. This chain connects TRBV5-1 to TRBJ2-3; 14 positions match TRBD2. The V segment lost 4 bases and the J segment 0 bases; nucleotides outside the gene matches: 7. This CDR3 region has 18 residues. From germline, CDR1 is SGHRS and CDR2 YFSETQ. CDR3 sequence reads: CASSPRLAGGLSTDTQYF. Written as DNA, the CDR3 is TGCGCCAGCAGCCCCCGACTAGCGGGGGGGCTTAGCACAGATACGCAGTATTTT.

Points on this clonotype: A read error may explain this, as a much larger clone is one base away. The genes are TRBV20-1 and TRBJ2-7; no firm D call. The CDR3 spans 14 residues. Trimming pared 6 bases from V and 3 bases from J, leaving 18 bases between. Germline V gives CDR1 DFQATT, CDR2 SNEGSKA (reference sequence). The CDR3 DNA reads as TGCAGTGCCCGATTACATGGTTGGGACTACGAGCAGTACTTC. It translates to CSARLHGWDYEQYF.

This clonotype has ten or more counts. The chain is built from TRBV6-1 and TRBJ1-5; 8 bases match TRBD1. The germline gives CDR1 MNHNS, CDR2 SASEGT. The CDR3 runs 19 residues. The ends lost 3 bases at V and 5 bases at J; junction bases unmatched: 18. CDR3 in DNA: TGTGCCAGCAGTGATAAAGCGTGGGTCGAGCAGGGGGCTTATCAGCCCCAGCATTTT. Translating gives CASSDKAWVEQGAYQPQHF.

At least ten counts were recorded for this clonotype. The genes are TRBV29-1 and TRBJ1-2, with unresolved D. From germline, CDR1 is SQVTM and CDR2 ANQGSEA. Trimming stripped 1 base from V and 2 bases from J, with 11 bases between. The CDR3 covers 14 residues. CDR3 sequence reads: CSVEGEQTNYGYTF. The CDR3 DNA sequence: TGCAGCGTTGAAGGGGAGCAGACGAACTATGGCTACACCTTC.

On this clonotype: A much larger clonotype is one base distant, so this may be a read error. J is TRBJ2-7 and V is TRBV7-9; D remains unclear. The CDR3 covers 14 residues. V lost 5 bases and J 6 bases, leaving 17 bases between the germline ends. CDR1 and CDR2 (germline): SEHNR, FQNEAQ (reference sequence). The CDR3 nucleotides read TGTGCCAGCAGCCCCAGCCGGTATGGGTCCGAGCAGTACTTC. It yields the protein CASSPSRYGSEQYF.

Of note for this clonotype: A much bigger clone sits one base away, suggesting this may be a read error. This chain links TRBV20-1 with TRBJ1-6; the D gene is possibly TRBD1 (6 bases). Germline V gene data show CDR1 as DFQATT and CDR2 as SNEGSKA (reference sequence). The CDR3 spans 14 residues. As DNA, the CDR3 is TGCAGTGCAAGAACAGGGAGTACGGGTTCACCCCTCCCCTTT. Residues: CSARTGSTGSPLPF.

The rearrangement uses TRBV5-1 and TRBJ1-1, with D hard to call. The V gene's germline CDR1 is SGHRS and CDR2 YFSETQ. The CDR3 is 15 amino acids. V lost 4 bases, J lost 5 bases, and 18 bases lay in between. The CDR3 DNA reads as TGCGCCAGCAGCCGAACGAATTCGAAAGGGACTGAAGCTTTCTTT. It encodes CASSRTNSKGTEAFF.

This clonotype was seen many times. DNA for the CDR3: TGTGCCAGCATGGAGGGGGCCAGTCGTAATTCACCCCTCCACTTT. It encodes CASMEGASRNSPLHF. The chain couples TRBV6-1 to TRBJ1-6, with 7 bases identical to TRBD1. The CDR3 totals 15 residues. Germline V gives CDR1 MNHNS, CDR2 SASEGT. V was pared by 7 bases and J by 6 bases, with 9 bases of the junction left unmatched.

The V gene is TRBV28, the J gene TRBJ1-6; weak D call: TRBD1 (5 bases). Deletions cut 6 bases from V and 5 bases from J, with 14 bases between. This CDR3 has 15 amino acids. Germline V gene data show CDR1 as MDHEN and CDR2 as SYDVKM. The CDR3 here is CASRGGVVDNSPLHF. The CDR3 DNA follows: TGTGCCAGCAGGGGGGGGGTGGTCGATAATTCACCCCTCCACTTT.

The rearrangement uses TRBV12-3 or TRBV12-4 and TRBJ1-5; 10 positions agree with TRBD1. The length of the CDR3 is 19 residues. J was trimmed by 3 bases and V by 7 bases; bases with no gene match: 18. The CDR3 nucleotides read TGTGCCAGCACTATACCGGGACAGGGGAGATGTCGGGACAATCAGCCCCAGCATTTT. Translating gives CASTIPGQGRCRDNQPQHF.

The rearrangement uses TRBV6-1 and TRBJ2-7, with 10 bases matching TRBD1. Germline V CDR1 and CDR2: MNHNS, SASEGT. This CDR3 contains 16 residues. V was clipped by 7 bases and J by 2 bases; unmatched bases: 11. The CDR3 region is CASTPDRGGGTYEQYF. In DNA form, the CDR3 reads TGTGCCAGCACCCCGGACAGGGGGGGAGGTACCTACGAGCAGTACTTC.